A single sample is the source of the 17 T cell receptor beta chains below, sequenced in a study of control samples from healthy donors and cancer patients. The assay was immunoSEQ multiplex PCR, and TCRdb's table has in-frame clones only and misses some. The sample holds 150,000 to 200,000 clones, around 95% seen once. Input material: blood. These receptor sequences come from a woman aged 35 to 49 in good health.

The chain recombines TRBV4-1 with TRBJ1-5; no definite D call. The germline V and J ends were trimmed by 0 bases and 0 bases, with 9 bases remaining between them. This CDR3 is 16 amino acids long. Germline CDR1 MGHRA, CDR2 YSYEKL. CDR3: CASSQEGKGSNQPQHF. DNA of the CDR3: TGCGCCAGCAGCCAAGAAGGGAAGGGTAGCAATCAGCCCCAGCATTTT.

The chain combines TRBV19 with TRBJ1-1, with D tentatively TRBD1 (5 bases). In germline, CDR1 is LNHDA, CDR2 SQIVND (reference sequence). Trimming took 5 bases from V and 1 from J, leaving 8 bases between them. The CDR3 contains 13 residues. The CDR3 protein is CASSPTENTEAFF. The CDR3 DNA reads TGTGCCAGTAGTCCGACAGAGAACACTGAAGCTTTCTTT.

J is TRBJ1-3 and V is TRBV19; TRBD1 might be the D (5 bases). V lost 5 bases and J lost 5, with 10 bases in between. Looked up from germline, CDR1 is LNHDA and CDR2 is SQIVND (reference sequence). The CDR3 has 13 amino acids. CDR3 in amino acids: CASSLQGRNTIYF. CDR3 bases: TGTGCCAGTAGTTTGCAGGGAAGAAACACCATATATTTT.

As concerns this clone: Other DNA sequences of this sample code for an identical CDR3. CDR3 sequence (DNA): TGTGCCAGCAGTCGCGACAGGGGGCGGGGGGCGGGCTACACCTTC. This codes for CASSRDRGRGAGYTF. The chain employs TRBV6-5 and TRBJ1-2; 10 nucleotides align to TRBD1. CDR1 is MNHEY and CDR2 is SVGAGI in the germline V gene. The CDR3 has 15 residues. The V gene end was trimmed by 5 bases and the J gene end by 8 bases; junction bases not matched to a gene: 11.

The chain combines TRBV12-3 or TRBV12-4 with TRBJ2-7; possibly TRBD1 for D (6 bases). The CDR3 length is 13 residues. V lost 5 bases, J lost 6 bases, and 14 bases lay in between. In DNA form, the CDR3 reads TGTGCCAGCAGTCCTTGGGGGCAGGGCGAGCAGTACTTC. It yields the protein CASSPWGQGEQYF.

The genes are TRBV5-1 and TRBJ2-3, with D hard to call. Trimming removed 6 bases at V and 1 base at J, with 15 bases between. The CDR3 is made up of 15 amino acids. In germline, CDR1 is SGHRS, CDR2 YFSETQ. The CDR3 nucleotides are TGCGCCAGCATGTTTGACTCCAGAGGCACAGATACGCAGTATTTT. It specifies CASMFDSRGTDTQYF.

This clone showed up just once. The rearrangement uses TRBV25-1 and TRBJ1-2, with D unresolved. The ends were cut back, 1 base at V and 1 base at J, with 7 bases in the middle. This CDR3 spans 14 amino acids. The germline V gene has CDR1 MGHDK and CDR2 SYGVNS. The CDR3 loop reads CASSESGLNYGYTF. In nucleotides, the CDR3 is TGTGCCAGCAGTGAATCAGGTCTTAACTATGGCTACACCTTC.

The V gene is TRBV6-1, the J gene TRBJ1-1; D possibly corresponds to TRBD1 (5 bases). Germline-derived CDR1 and CDR2 are MNHNS and SASEGT. CDR3 length equals 13 residues. Trimming removed 2 bases from V and 6 bases from J, with 10 bases in between. The CDR3 bases are TGTGCCAGCAGTGAAAGACAGTTCTCTGAAGCTTTCTTT. Translated, it gives CASSERQFSEAFF.

This rearrangement joins TRBV6-2 or TRBV6-3 to TRBJ1-3; the D is unclear. Trimming removed 4 bases at V and 0 bases at J, with 10 bases between. This CDR3 is 15 amino acids long. CDR1 is MNHEY, CDR2 SVGEGT, per germline. DNA of the CDR3: TGTGCCAGCAGTTTTCAAGGACTCTCTGGAAACACCATATATTTT. Translation: CASSFQGLSGNTIYF.

In its sample, this clone was seen once. The J gene is TRBJ2-2, the V gene TRBV10-3; D may be TRBD1 (5 bases). Germline-derived CDR1 and CDR2 are ENHRY and SYGVKD. The V and J ends lost 0 bases and 2 bases respectively, with 7 bases between them. The CDR3 contains 15 residues. CDR3 protein: CAISESQGNTGELFF. The DNA for the CDR3 is TGTGCCATCAGTGAGTCGCAGGGCAACACCGGGGAGCTGTTTTTT.

The rearrangement uses TRBV29-1 and TRBJ2-1; 11 bases are a match to TRBD2. The germline gives CDR1 SQVTM, CDR2 ANQGSEA. The V gene end was trimmed by 4 bases and the J gene end by 2 bases; junction bases not matched to a gene: 4. The CDR3 runs to 15 residues. The CDR3 loop is CSVVGGLAAYNEQFF. In DNA form, the CDR3 reads TGCAGCGTTGTGGGGGGACTAGCGGCCTACAATGAGCAGTTCTTC.

This CDR3 is CASRRDRGDSGANVLTF. For the CDR3, the DNA is TGTGCCAGTAGGAGGGACAGGGGTGATTCTGGGGCCAACGTCCTGACTTTC. The rearrangement joins TRBV19 to TRBJ2-6; 10 nucleotides align to TRBD1. Germline assignment: CDR1 LNHDA and CDR2 SQIVND (reference sequence). CDR3 length: 17 residues. J gave up 1 base and V 6 bases, and 6 bases lay outside the gene matches.

The rearrangement uses TRBV6-2 or TRBV6-3 and TRBJ2-5; D may match TRBD1 or TRBD2 (5 bases each). The germline gives CDR1 MNHEY, CDR2 SVGEGT. The CDR3 runs to 16 residues. Trimming removed 4 bases at V and 2 bases at J, with 17 bases between. The CDR3 nucleotides read TGTGCCAGCAGTTGGGTCCGGGGCAGGCTTCAAGAGACCCAGTACTTC. Its protein is CASSWVRGRLQETQYF.

Concerning this clone: Relative to the germline gene, one junction end is altered; a read error may explain this. In DNA, the CDR3 is TGTGCCAACAGCTTAGATGGGACTAGCGGGAGGTATTACGAGCAGTACTTC. This gives the protein CANSLDGTSGRYYEQYF. The rearrangement uses TRBV11-2 and TRBJ2-7, with TRBD2 matching 15 bases. The CDR3 length is 17 residues. CDR1 is SGHAT and CDR2 is FQNNGV in the germline V gene.

The chain has TRBV6-2 or TRBV6-3 and TRBJ1-3, with 7 bases that match TRBD1. The J segment lost 0 bases and the V segment lost 6 bases, leaving 2 bases of the junction unmatched. This CDR3 comprises 14 residues. Per germline, CDR1 MNHEY and CDR2 SVGEGT. The CDR3 DNA reads as TGTGCCAGCAGCTGGGACAGCTCTGGAAACACCATATATTTT. Protein sequence: CASSWDSSGNTIYF.

J is TRBJ2-1 and V is TRBV6-5, with D uncertain. With 0 bases removed from V and 0 bases from J, the gap between germline ends came to 9 bases. Germline V lookup: CDR1 MNHEY, CDR2 SVGAGI. This CDR3 is 16 amino acids long. CDR3 sequence reads: CASSYSLGLSYNEQFF. The CDR3 region has the DNA TGTGCCAGCAGTTACTCGCTCGGTCTCTCCTACAATGAGCAGTTCTTC.

This clone was counted a single time. This chain links TRBV7-3 with TRBJ2-3; the match to TRBD1 covers 7 bases. The CDR3 contains 16 residues. Germline V gene data show CDR1 as SGHTA and CDR2 as FQGTGA. The trim removed 2 bases at V and 6 bases at J, leaving 11 bases unmatched. CDR3 bases: TGTGCCAGCAGCTTATCCCGAAACACAGGGGAGGATACGCAGTATTTT. Its protein is CASSLSRNTGEDTQYF.